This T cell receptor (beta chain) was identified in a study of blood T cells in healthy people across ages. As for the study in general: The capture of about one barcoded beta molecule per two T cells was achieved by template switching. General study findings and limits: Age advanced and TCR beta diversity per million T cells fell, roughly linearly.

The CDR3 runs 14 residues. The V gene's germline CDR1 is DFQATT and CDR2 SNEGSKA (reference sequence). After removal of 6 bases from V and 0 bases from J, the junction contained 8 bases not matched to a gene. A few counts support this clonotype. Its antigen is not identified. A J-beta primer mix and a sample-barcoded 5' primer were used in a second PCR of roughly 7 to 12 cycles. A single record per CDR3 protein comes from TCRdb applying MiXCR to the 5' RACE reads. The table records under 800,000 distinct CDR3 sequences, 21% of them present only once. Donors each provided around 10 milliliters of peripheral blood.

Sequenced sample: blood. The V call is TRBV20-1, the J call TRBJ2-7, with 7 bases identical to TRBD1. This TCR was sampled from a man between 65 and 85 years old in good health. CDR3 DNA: TGCAGTGCGTCTGGACAGGACGGCTCCTACGAGCAGTACTTC. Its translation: CSASGQDGSYEQYF.